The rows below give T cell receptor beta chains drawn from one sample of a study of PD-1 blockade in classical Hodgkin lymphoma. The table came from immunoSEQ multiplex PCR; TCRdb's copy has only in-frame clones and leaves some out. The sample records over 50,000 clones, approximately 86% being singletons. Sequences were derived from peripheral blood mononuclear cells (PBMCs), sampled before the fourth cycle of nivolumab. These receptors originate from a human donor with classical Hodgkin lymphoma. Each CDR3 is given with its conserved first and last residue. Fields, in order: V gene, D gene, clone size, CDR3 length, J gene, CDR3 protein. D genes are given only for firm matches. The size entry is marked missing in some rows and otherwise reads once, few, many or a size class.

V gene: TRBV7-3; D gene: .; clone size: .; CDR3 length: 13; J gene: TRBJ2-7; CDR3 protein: CASSPPGSYEQYF
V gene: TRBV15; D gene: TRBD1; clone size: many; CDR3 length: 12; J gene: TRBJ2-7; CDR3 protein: CAIPGQGHQQYF
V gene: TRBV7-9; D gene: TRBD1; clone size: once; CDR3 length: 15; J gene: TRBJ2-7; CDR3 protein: CASSLIPAGGIEQYF
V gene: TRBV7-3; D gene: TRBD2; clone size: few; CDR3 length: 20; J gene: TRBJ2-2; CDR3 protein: CASSLKGWTSGGLNTGELFF
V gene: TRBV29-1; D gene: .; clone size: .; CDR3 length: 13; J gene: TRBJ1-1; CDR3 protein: CTATGGGNTEAFF
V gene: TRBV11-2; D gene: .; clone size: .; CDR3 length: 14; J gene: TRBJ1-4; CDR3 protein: CASSPGPQMGKLFF
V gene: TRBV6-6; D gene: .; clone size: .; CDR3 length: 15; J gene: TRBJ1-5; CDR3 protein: CASSWGEYSNQPQHF
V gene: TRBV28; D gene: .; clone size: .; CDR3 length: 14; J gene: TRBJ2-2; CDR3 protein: CASSFSYNTGELFF
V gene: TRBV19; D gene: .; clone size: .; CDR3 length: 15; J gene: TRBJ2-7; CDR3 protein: CASSRARGGGYEQYF
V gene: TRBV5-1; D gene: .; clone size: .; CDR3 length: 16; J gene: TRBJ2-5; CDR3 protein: CASSLGLSQGRETQYF
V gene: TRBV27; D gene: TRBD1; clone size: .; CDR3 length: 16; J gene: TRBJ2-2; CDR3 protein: CASSFGTGAPTGELFF
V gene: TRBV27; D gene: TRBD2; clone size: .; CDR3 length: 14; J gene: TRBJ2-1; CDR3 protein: CASSPQREGNEQFF
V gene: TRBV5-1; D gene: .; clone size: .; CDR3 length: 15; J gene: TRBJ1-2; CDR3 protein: CASSLTAGANYGYTF
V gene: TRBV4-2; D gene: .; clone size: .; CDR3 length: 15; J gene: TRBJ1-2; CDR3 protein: CASSQDPGQPGSYTF
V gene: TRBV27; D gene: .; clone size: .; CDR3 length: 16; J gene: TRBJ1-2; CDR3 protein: CASSLRSGRTNYGYTF
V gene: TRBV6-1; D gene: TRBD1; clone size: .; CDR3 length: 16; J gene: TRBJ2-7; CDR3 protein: CASSEDAGTGGYEQYF
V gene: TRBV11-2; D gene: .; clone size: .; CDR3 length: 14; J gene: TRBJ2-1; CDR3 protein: CASNPGGPYNEQFF
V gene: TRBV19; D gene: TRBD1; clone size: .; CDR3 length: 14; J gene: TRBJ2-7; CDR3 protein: CASRHLGDSYEQYF
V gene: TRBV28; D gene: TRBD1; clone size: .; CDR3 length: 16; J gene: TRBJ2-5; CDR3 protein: CASSAIGTGGVETQYF
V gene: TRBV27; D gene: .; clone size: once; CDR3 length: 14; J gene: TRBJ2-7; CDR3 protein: CARRAGGGAYEQYF
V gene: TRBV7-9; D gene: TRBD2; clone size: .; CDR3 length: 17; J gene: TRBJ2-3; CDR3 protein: CASRGRLAGETTDTQYF
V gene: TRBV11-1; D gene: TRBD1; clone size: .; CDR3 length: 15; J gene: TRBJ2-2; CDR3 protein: CASRPTGAYTGELFF
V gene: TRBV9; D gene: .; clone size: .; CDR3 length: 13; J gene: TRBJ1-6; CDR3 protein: CASSARGVSPLHF
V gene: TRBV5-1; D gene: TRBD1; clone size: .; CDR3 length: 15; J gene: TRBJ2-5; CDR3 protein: CASSLGTGGRETQYF
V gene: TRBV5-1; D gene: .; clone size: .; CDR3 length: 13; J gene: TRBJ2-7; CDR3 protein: CASSYGQFYEQYF
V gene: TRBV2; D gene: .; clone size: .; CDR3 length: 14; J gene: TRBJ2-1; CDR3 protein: CASSVETRYNEQFF
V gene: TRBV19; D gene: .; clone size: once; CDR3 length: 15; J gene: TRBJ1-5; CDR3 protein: CASTRDQGYNQPQHF
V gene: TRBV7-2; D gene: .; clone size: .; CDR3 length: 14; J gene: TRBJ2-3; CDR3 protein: CASSVVAGTDTQYF
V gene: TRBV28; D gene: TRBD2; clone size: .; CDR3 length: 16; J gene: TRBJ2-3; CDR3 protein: CASSLWTSGSTDTQYF
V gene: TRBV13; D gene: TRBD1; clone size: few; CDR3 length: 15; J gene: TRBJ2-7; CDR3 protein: CASNLYGQGGYEQYF
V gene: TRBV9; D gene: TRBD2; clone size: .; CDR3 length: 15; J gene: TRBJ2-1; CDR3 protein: CASSVAGGPHNEQFF
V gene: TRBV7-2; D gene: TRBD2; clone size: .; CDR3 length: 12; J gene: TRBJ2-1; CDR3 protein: CASSSVTSGTFF
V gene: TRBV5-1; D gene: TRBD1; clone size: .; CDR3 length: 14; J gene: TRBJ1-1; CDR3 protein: CASSPDRGRNEVFF
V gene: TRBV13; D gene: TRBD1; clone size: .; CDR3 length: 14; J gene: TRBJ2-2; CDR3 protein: CASSLEGAAGELFF
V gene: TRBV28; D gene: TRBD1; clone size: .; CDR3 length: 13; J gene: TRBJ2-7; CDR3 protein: CASTEDRAYEQYF
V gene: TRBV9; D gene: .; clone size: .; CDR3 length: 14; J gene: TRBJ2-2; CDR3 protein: CASSLTGNTGELFF
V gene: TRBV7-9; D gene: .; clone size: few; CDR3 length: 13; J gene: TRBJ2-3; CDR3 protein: CASRRDVSNTQYF
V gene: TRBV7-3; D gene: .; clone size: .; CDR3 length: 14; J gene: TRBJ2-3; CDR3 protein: CASSLSDSGDTQYF
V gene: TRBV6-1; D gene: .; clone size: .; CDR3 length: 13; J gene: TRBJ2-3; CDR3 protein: CASRWTGTDTQYF
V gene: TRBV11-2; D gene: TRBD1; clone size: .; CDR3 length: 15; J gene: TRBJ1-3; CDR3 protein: CASSMDRGIGNTIYF
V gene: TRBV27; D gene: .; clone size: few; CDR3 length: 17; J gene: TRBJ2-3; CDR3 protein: CASSLIKRTLNEDTQYF
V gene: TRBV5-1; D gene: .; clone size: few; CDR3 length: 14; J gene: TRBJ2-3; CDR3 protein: CASSLAVLGNTQYF
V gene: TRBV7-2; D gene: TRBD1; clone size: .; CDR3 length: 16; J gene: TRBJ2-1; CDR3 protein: CASSSGQGRSYNEQFF
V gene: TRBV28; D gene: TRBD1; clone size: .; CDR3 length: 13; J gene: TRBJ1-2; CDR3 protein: CASSLTGAYGYTF
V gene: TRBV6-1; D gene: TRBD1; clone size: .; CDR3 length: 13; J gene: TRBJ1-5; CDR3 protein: CASRDRDNQPQHF
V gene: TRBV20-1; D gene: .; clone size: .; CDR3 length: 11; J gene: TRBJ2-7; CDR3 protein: CSARLGNEQYF
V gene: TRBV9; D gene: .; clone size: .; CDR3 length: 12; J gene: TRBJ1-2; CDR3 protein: CASSVRGNGYTF
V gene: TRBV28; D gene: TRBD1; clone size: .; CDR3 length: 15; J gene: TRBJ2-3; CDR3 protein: CASSLRTGGADTQYF
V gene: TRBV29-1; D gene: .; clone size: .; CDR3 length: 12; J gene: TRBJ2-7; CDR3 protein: CSVDRGSYEQYF